The 9 T cell receptor beta chains below come from one sample, sequenced in a study of cytotoxic CD8 clonotypes in ibrutinib-treated CLL. The assay was immunoSEQ multiplex PCR, and TCRdb's table has in-frame clones only and misses some. Among about 200,000 clones listed, roughly three quarters were seen once. Source: PBMCs, taken after 12 months of ibrutinib treatment. These receptors were taken from a human donor with chronic lymphocytic leukemia.

V is TRBV13 and J is TRBJ1-1, with D maybe TRBD1 (6 bases). Trimming pared 4 bases from V and 5 bases from J, leaving 17 bases between. The CDR3 runs 15 residues. Looked up from germline, CDR1 is PRHDT and CDR2 is FYEKMQ (reference sequence). The CDR3, as DNA: TGTGCCAGCAGCTCACCCGGGGGCCGACTAACTGAAGCTTTCTTT. Its protein product is CASSSPGGRLTEAFF.

The chain recombines TRBV13 with TRBJ1-1; D not resolved. The CDR3 contains 14 residues. CDR1 is PRHDT, CDR2 FYEKMQ, per germline (reference sequence). Trimming removed 6 bases from V and 1 base from J, with 12 bases in between. The CDR3, as DNA: TGTGCCAGCAGGGACCTAGAAGAGAACACTGAAGCTTTCTTT. This encodes CASRDLEENTEAFF. Variable domain in full (rest from reference TRBV13 and TRBJ1-1): AAGVIQSPRHLIKEKRETATLKCYPIPRHDTVYWYQQGPGQDPQFLISFYEKMQSDKGSIPDRFSAQQFSDYHSELNMSSLELGDSALYFCASRDLEENTEAFFGQGTRLTVV.

The chain carries TRBV19 and TRBJ1-5; D is perhaps TRBD1 (6 bases). V lost 5 bases and J lost 4, with 9 bases in between. There are 13 residues in the CDR3. The V gene's germline CDR1 is LNHDA and CDR2 SQIVND (reference sequence). Here the CDR3 reads CASSQQGNQPQHF. CDR3 in DNA: TGTGCCAGTAGTCAACAGGGAAATCAGCCCCAGCATTTT.

This rearrangement joins TRBV18 to TRBJ2-4; D tentatively reads TRBD1 or TRBD2 (6 bases each). V was pared by 0 bases and J by 6 bases, with 15 bases between. The CDR3 length is 16 residues. Germline V lookup: CDR1 KGHSH, CDR2 LQKENI. The CDR3 region is CASSPPNGGVVNIQYF. CDR3 bases: TGTGCCAGCTCACCACCCAACGGGGGCGTAGTAAACATTCAGTACTTC.

J is TRBJ2-7 and V is TRBV5-6, with 7 bases aligning to TRBD1. This CDR3 spans 14 amino acids. CDR1 is SGHDT, CDR2 YYEEEE, per germline. The ends lost 0 bases at V and 5 bases at J; junction bases unmatched: 5. CDR3 DNA: TGTGCCAGCAGCTTGGATGAGGGGGCGGACGAGCAGTACTTC. Its translation is CASSLDEGADEQYF.

The V gene is TRBV18, the J gene TRBJ1-1; D gene uncertain. V lost 6 bases to trimming and J lost 7 bases, with 12 bases between them. Looked up from germline, CDR1 is KGHSH and CDR2 is LQKENI. The CDR3 covers 12 residues. CDR3 loop: CASSPWRDEAFF. CDR3 DNA: TGTGCCAGCTCCCCCTGGAGGGATGAAGCTTTCTTT.

This clone showed up just a few times. CDR3 protein: CASSLSRIYEQYF. The CDR3 DNA follows: TGTGCCAGCAGTCTATCCAGGATCTACGAGCAGTACTTC. This chain joins TRBV28 and TRBJ2-7; D unresolved. V lost 5 bases and J lost 3, with 11 bases in between. The length of the CDR3 is 13 residues. Germline CDR1 and CDR2: MDHEN and SYDVKM.

The V gene is TRBV18, the J gene TRBJ1-5; TRBD1 agrees at 8 bases. Germline values: CDR1 KGHSH, CDR2 LQKENI. The length of the CDR3 is 16 residues. V shed 6 bases, J shed 1 base, and the junction held 8 bases outside the gene matches. CDR3 nucleotide sequence: TGTGCCAGCTCGAGGGATAGACAGGGGAGCAATCAGCCCCAGCATTTT. Protein: CASSRDRQGSNQPQHF.

The gene calls are TRBV28 and TRBJ2-7; D ambiguous. The V end was cut by 7 bases, the J end by 0 bases, with 16 bases between. In germline, CDR1 is MDHEN, CDR2 SYDVKM. The CDR3 runs 15 residues. CDR3 nucleotide sequence: TGTGCCAGCACCCTTCCGGGCGCCCCCTCCTACGAGCAGTACTTC. Protein: CASTLPGAPSYEQYF.